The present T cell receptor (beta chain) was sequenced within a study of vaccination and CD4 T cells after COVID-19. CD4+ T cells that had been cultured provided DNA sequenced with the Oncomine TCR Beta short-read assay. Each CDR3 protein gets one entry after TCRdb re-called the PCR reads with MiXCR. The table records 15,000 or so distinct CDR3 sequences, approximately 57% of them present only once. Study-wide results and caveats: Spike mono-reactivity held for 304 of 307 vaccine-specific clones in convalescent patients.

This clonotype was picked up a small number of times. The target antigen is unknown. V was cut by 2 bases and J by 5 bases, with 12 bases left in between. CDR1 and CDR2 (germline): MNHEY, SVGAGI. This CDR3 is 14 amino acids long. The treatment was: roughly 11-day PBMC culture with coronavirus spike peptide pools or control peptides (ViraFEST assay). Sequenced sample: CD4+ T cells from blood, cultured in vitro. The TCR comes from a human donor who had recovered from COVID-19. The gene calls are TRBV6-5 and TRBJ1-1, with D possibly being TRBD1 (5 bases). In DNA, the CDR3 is TGTGCCAGCAGTTACGGGGGAGGGGAGACTGAAGCTTTCTTT. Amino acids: CASSYGGGETEAFF.